The rows below give T cell receptor beta chains drawn from one sample of a study of T cell responses to AZD1222 COVID-19 vaccine. Libraries were prepared by immunoSEQ multiplex PCR; TCRdb keeps only in-frame clonotypes and omits some of them. Counted here are 150,000 to 200,000 clones, 80% to 95% occurring once; the ten biggest clones make up around 2.3%. This specimen was peripheral blood, taken on day 0 of AZD1222 vaccination. The receptors here all came from an adult in good health. The CDR3 runs from the conserved cysteine through the conserved F or W. A D gene is named only where the DNA matches it firmly. Size is omitted from some rows. Given values are once, few, many or a class for expanded clones.

cdr3_aa cdr3_nt j_call clone_size d_call v_call
CASSPVDRDEDTQYF TGTGCCAGCAGCCCGGTGGACAGGGACGAGGATACGCAGTATTTT TRBJ2-3 - - TRBV21-1
CASREANYGYTF TGTGCCAGCAGGGAAGCTAACTATGGCTACACCTTC TRBJ1-2 - - TRBV6-1
CASSQGSADPEAFF TGTGCCAGCAGCCAGGGGTCAGCGGACCCTGAAGCTTTCTTT TRBJ1-1 - - TRBV5-6
CASSHPNRGEGTQYF TGTGCCAGCAGCCACCCCAACAGGGGGGAGGGGACCCAGTACTTC TRBJ2-5 - - TRBV3-1/TRBV3-2
CASSPWGGENSPLHF TGTGCCAGCAGCCCCTGGGGAGGGGAGAATTCACCCCTCCACTTT TRBJ1-6 - - TRBV5-4
CASSPQTSGWLDEQFF TGTGCCAGCAGTCCCCAGACTAGCGGGTGGCTTGATGAGCAGTTCTTC TRBJ2-1 - TRBD2 TRBV28
CASSYGPNTGELFF TGTGCCAGCAGCTACGGACCGAACACCGGGGAGCTGTTTTTT TRBJ2-2 - - TRBV5-6
CASSPHPMGLGNTEAFF TGTGCCAGCTCACCACATCCTATGGGGCTCGGGAACACTGAAGCTTTCTTT TRBJ1-1 - - TRBV18
CASSVGYRGLGNTIYF TGTGCCAGCAGCGTAGGGTACAGGGGGCTAGGAAACACCATATATTTT TRBJ1-3 - TRBD1 TRBV9
CASSIGGTAVYEQYF TGTGCCAGTAGTATAGGGGGAACAGCGGTTTACGAGCAGTACTTC TRBJ2-7 - - TRBV19
CASSLSPGGTSPLHF TGTGCCAGCAGCTTAAGTCCAGGGGGTACTTCACCCCTCCACTTT TRBJ1-6 many TRBD1 TRBV7-3
CATSRDLGQGETQYF TGTGCCACCAGCAGAGATCTAGGGCAGGGTGAGACCCAGTACTTC TRBJ2-5 - - TRBV15
CASSLASGASYEQYF TGTGCCAGCAGTTTAGCCTCAGGGGCAAGCTACGAGCAGTACTTC TRBJ2-7 - - TRBV27
CATSPPVQETQYF TGTGCCACCAGCCCCCCCGTCCAAGAGACCCAGTACTTC TRBJ2-5 - - TRBV10-3
CASSRDRSSYEQYF TGTGCCAGCAGTCGGGACAGAAGCTCCTACGAGCAGTACTTC TRBJ2-7 - TRBD1 TRBV6-5
CARSSPPFPIAKNIQYF TGTGCCAGAAGCTCGCCCCCGTTCCCTATAGCCAAAAACATTCAGTACTTC TRBJ2-4 - - TRBV5-3
CASSEVGGSQPQHF TGTGCCAGCAGTGAAGTGGGGGGCTCTCAGCCCCAGCATTTT TRBJ1-5 - - TRBV2
CASSLDPAPGGYNEQFF TGTGCCAGCAGCTTAGACCCGGCCCCGGGAGGCTACAATGAGCAGTTCTTC TRBJ2-1 - TRBD2 TRBV7-3
CASSFGREETQYF TGTGCCAGCAGCTTTGGACGGGAAGAGACCCAGTACTTC TRBJ2-5 once - TRBV3-1/TRBV3-2
CASSFSNGNTEAFF TGTGCCAGCAGTTTTTCCAACGGCAACACTGAAGCTTTCTTT TRBJ1-1 - - TRBV7-9
CASSQGWPGQETQYF TGCGCCAGCAGCCAAGGGTGGCCGGGTCAGGAGACCCAGTACTTC TRBJ2-5 - - TRBV4-1
CASRGQGDTEAFF TGTGCCAGCAGGGGACAGGGTGACACTGAAGCTTTCTTT TRBJ1-1 - TRBD1 TRBV7-3
CASSPQGRNTEAFF TGTGCCAGCAGCCCCCAGGGGAGGAACACTGAAGCTTTCTTT TRBJ1-1 - - TRBV3-1/TRBV3-2
CASSPGTLTYEQYF TGTGCCAGCAGTCCCGGGACACTAACCTACGAGCAGTACTTC TRBJ2-7 - - TRBV28
CASSEGGQTGNTIYF TGCGCCAGCAGCGAGGGTGGACAGACTGGAAACACCATATATTTT TRBJ1-3 once - TRBV5-1
CASSTGAVGSGEQYF TGTGCCAGCAGCACGGGAGCCGTAGGGTCGGGTGAGCAGTACTTC TRBJ2-7 - - TRBV6-5
CASSMTFNYGYTF TGTGCCAGCAGTATGACATTTAACTATGGCTACACCTTC TRBJ1-2 - - TRBV27
CASSPQLDTQYF TGTGCCAGCAGCCCCCAGCTGGATACGCAGTATTTT TRBJ2-3 - - TRBV3-1/TRBV3-2
CATSDWVSPADTQYF TGTGCCACCAGTGATTGGGTAAGCCCCGCAGATACGCAGTATTTT TRBJ2-3 - - TRBV24-1
CASSSQGGAKNIQYF TGTGCCAGCAGCTCTCAGGGGGGGGCCAAAAACATTCAGTACTTC TRBJ2-4 once - TRBV27
CASSPGQFNQPQHF TGTGCCAGCAGCCCCGGACAGTTCAATCAGCCCCAGCATTTT TRBJ1-5 - - TRBV11-2
CASSLTSSGEQFF TGTGCCAGCAGCCTGACTAGCTCTGGTGAGCAGTTCTTC TRBJ2-1 - TRBD2 TRBV7-3
CASRVGTPSYNEQFF TGCGCCAGCAGGGTCGGAACCCCTTCCTACAATGAGCAGTTCTTC TRBJ2-1 - - TRBV5-1
CASSQVGPADTQYF TGTGCCAGCAGCCAAGTGGGGCCAGCAGATACGCAGTATTTT TRBJ2-3 - - TRBV3-1/TRBV3-2
CASSLFPGEAFF TGTGCCAGCAGCTTGTTCCCAGGGGAAGCTTTCTTT TRBJ1-1 once - TRBV11-1
CASRQTGGEMTEAFF TGTGCCAGCAGACAGACAGGGGGCGAGATGACTGAAGCTTTCTTT TRBJ1-1 - TRBD1 TRBV6-6
CASSSSTSRTGGYTF TGTGCCAGCAGCTCGTCGACCAGCAGAACTGGCGGCTACACCTTC TRBJ1-2 once - TRBV7-9
CASSPRSQAQNTEAFF TGTGCCAGCTCACCCCGCTCACAGGCGCAGAACACTGAAGCTTTCTTT TRBJ1-1 - - TRBV18
CASSLQGGSEYEQYF TGCGCCAGCAGCTTGCAAGGGGGCAGCGAGTACGAGCAGTACTTC TRBJ2-7 - TRBD1 TRBV5-1
CASSQEGGYYGYTF TGTGCCAGCAGCCAAGAAGGGGGATACTATGGCTACACCTTC TRBJ1-2 - - TRBV3-1/TRBV3-2
CASSLPGRNEQFF TGTGCCAGCAGCTTACCAGGTAGGAATGAGCAGTTCTTC TRBJ2-1 - - TRBV7-3
CASSSHASSSSGNTIYF TGTGCCAGCAGTTCCCACGCATCTTCGAGCTCTGGAAACACCATATATTTT TRBJ1-3 - - TRBV27
CASSVVGRGDEQYF TGTGCCAGCAGCGTAGTGGGCCGGGGAGACGAGCAGTACTTC TRBJ2-7 - - TRBV9
CASSEGTGADTQYF TGCGCCAGCAGTGAGGGGACAGGGGCAGATACGCAGTATTTT TRBJ2-3 - TRBD1 TRBV10-1
CASSSYRYGYTF TGTGCCAGCAGTTCTTACCGCTATGGCTACACCTTC TRBJ1-2 - - TRBV28
CAWAGSISNQPQHF TGTGCCTGGGCCGGGTCAATCTCCAATCAGCCCCAGCATTTT TRBJ1-5 - - TRBV30
CASSGPRGVYEQYF TGTGCCAGCAGCGGCCCCAGGGGGGTCTACGAGCAGTACTTC TRBJ2-7 - - TRBV6-2/TRBV6-3
CASSMDTHNEQFF TGCGCCAGCAGCATGGACACCCACAATGAGCAGTTCTTC TRBJ2-1 - - TRBV5-1
CASRQGDTGELFF TGTGCCAGCAGGCAGGGGGACACCGGGGAGCTGTTTTTT TRBJ2-2 - TRBD1 TRBV7-3
CASSYPSGGTDTQYF TGTGCCAGCAGTTACCCCAGCGGGGGCACAGATACGCAGTATTTT TRBJ2-3 - TRBD2 TRBV6-2/TRBV6-3
CASSQAGPAETQYF TGTGCCAGCAGCCAAGCGGGACCAGCAGAGACCCAGTACTTC TRBJ2-5 - - TRBV14
CASRGLAGSNEQFF TGTGCCAGCAGGGGACTAGCGGGATCCAATGAGCAGTTCTTC TRBJ2-1 once TRBD2 TRBV6-5
CASSQPTSGRKETQYF TGCGCCAGCAGCCAGCCCACTAGCGGGAGAAAAGAGACCCAGTACTTC TRBJ2-5 once TRBD2 TRBV4-1
CASSPGLGKETQYF TGTGCCAGCAGCCCGGGACTAGGCAAGGAGACCCAGTACTTC TRBJ2-5 once TRBD2 TRBV7-7